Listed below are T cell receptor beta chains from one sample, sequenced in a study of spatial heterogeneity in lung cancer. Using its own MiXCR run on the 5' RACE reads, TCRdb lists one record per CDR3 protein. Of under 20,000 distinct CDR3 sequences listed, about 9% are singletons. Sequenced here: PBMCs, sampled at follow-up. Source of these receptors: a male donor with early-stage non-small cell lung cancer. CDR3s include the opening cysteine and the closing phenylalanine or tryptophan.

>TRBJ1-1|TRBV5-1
CASSSRQGGTEAFF
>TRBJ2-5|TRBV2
CASRLGTGGGQETQYF
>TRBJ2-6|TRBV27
CASSLNPPLGANVLTF
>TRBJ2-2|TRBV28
CASSLMGLAAANGELFF
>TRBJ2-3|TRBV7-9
CASSFADGGDTDTQYF
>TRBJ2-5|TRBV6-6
CASRTGTSGRSETQYF
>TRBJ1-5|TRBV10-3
CAISERVTQPQHF
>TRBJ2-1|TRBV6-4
CASSVKGEAYNEQFF
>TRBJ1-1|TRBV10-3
CAISESQGAITEAFF
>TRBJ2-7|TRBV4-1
CASSLSSTLAYEQYF
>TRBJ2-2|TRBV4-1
CASSQVWVRNTGELFF
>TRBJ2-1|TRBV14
CASSPSPSTGRSYNEQFF
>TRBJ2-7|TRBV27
CASSLAGGTYEQYF
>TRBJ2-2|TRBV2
CASKALGNTGELFF
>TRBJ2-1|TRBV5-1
CASSSQGAKYNEQFF
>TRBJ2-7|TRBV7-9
CASSSEGPNYEQYF
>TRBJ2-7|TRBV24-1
CATSDSRGLYEQYF